This T cell receptor beta chain is from a study of T cells in localized non-small cell lung cancer. Study-wide findings and caveats: Blood T cell density predicted longer survival; adjacent-lung clonality, shorter.

The method was immunoSEQ multiplex PCR; TCRdb's version includes in-frame clones alone and lacks a portion of them. The sample lists about 59,000 clones; approximately 90% were seen once. To note about this clone: The antigen is not known.

V was pared by 7 bases and J by 5 bases, with 9 bases of the junction left unmatched. This CDR3 comprises 15 residues. Germline V gives CDR1 LNHDA, CDR2 SQIVND (reference sequence). This TCR was recovered from a man aged 40 to 70 with stage I lung adenocarcinoma. V and J are TRBV19 and TRBJ2-2; 8 nucleotides line up with TRBD2. This sample comprised peripheral blood, obtained before any cancer treatment. The CDR3: CASTMGLVATGELFF. The CDR3 bases are TGTGCCAGTACCATGGGACTAGTCGCGACCGGGGAGCTGTTTTTT.